This entry lists 4 T cell receptor beta chains sequenced from one sample in a study of T cell responses to AZD1222 COVID-19 vaccine. Using immunoSEQ multiplex PCR, the repertoire was profiled, and TCRdb retains in-frame clones only, with some absent. The sample has about 85,000 clones; about 88% are singletons. Sequencing used peripheral blood, obtained on day 0 of AZD1222 vaccination. The origin of the receptors is an adult in good health.

The chain joins TRBV2 to TRBJ2-5; 7 nucleotides line up with TRBD1. The CDR3 consists of 15 residues. Unmatched junction bases numbered 5, after V lost 0 bases and J lost 4 bases. Per the germline V gene, CDR1 is SNHLY and CDR2 is FYNNEI. Written as DNA, the CDR3 is TGTGCCAGCAGTGAAGCGAGGACAGGTGGAGAGACCCAGTACTTC. This sequence encodes CASSEARTGGETQYF. Combining the CDR3 with reference TRBV2 and TRBJ2-5 gives the whole variable domain EPEVTQTPSHQVTQMGQEVILRCVPISNHLYFYWYRQILGQKVEFLVSFYNNEISEKSEIFDDQFSVERPDGSNFTLKIRSTKLEDSAMYFCASSEARTGGETQYFGPGTRLLVL.

The chain carries TRBV10-3 and TRBJ2-7, with 13 nucleotides matching TRBD2. V lost 0 bases to trimming and J lost 7 bases; unmatched junction nucleotides: 9. This CDR3 is 17 amino acids long. Germline V gene lookup returns CDR1 ENHRY and CDR2 SYGVKD. CDR3 sequence (DNA): TGTGCCATCAGTGAGTCCCAACTAGCGGGGGGGCCGGGAGAGCAGTACTTC. It specifies CAISESQLAGGPGEQYF.

This clone was counted a single time. V usage is TRBV19 and J usage is TRBJ1-3, with a possible D match to TRBD1 (6 bases). CDR1 is LNHDA, CDR2 SQIVND, per germline (reference sequence). This CDR3 has 15 residues. Trimming shortened V by 7 bases and J by 0 bases, and 13 bases separated the two germline ends. For the CDR3, the DNA is TGTGCCAGTACCGAGGGGGGGGTCTCTGGAAACACCATATATTTT. Protein product: CASTEGGVSGNTIYF.

The rearrangement links TRBV29-1 to TRBJ2-7, with D tentatively TRBD2 (5 bases). The length of the CDR3 is 12 residues. V was shortened by 3 bases and J by 8 bases, with 14 bases between the two germline ends. Germline V gives CDR1 SQVTM, CDR2 ANQGSEA. This chain's CDR3 is CSVEDSREQQYF. The DNA of the CDR3 is TGCAGCGTTGAGGACTCGAGGGAACAGCAGTACTTC.